The entry that follows covers one T cell receptor (beta chain) sequence. The data are from a study of blood T cell repertoires in COVID-19. On the study more broadly: There were acute and convalescent COVID-19 samples, and they came from the United States, Italy and Spain. T cells, B-cell-depleted T cells, or PBMCs supplied cDNA or gDNA.

There are 16 residues in the CDR3. Germline CDR1 and CDR2: SGDLS and YYNGEE. V lost 0 bases, J lost 0 bases, and 3 bases stayed unmatched. As originally analysed: The authors estimated nucleated cell counts from reference gene primer amplification. The repertoire was sequenced with immunoSEQ multiplex PCR; TCRdb's copy has only in-frame clones and lacks some. The V and J calls and clone size are taken from that table; D and trimming were inferred from the DNA. The table includes 150,000 to 200,000 clones, 90% to 95% detected once. The chain recombines TRBV9 with TRBJ2-1, with 7 nucleotides matching TRBD2. The sequenced sample consisted of peripheral blood. This TCR derives from a woman aged 45-65 years with acute or convalescent COVID-19. The CDR3 protein is CASSVDGTISYNEQFF. CDR3 nucleotides: TGTGCCAGCAGCGTAGACGGGACTATCTCCTACAATGAGCAGTTCTTC.